This entry lists 14 T cell receptor beta chains sequenced from one sample in a study of vaccination and CD4 T cells after COVID-19. Which antigens these TCRs recognize remains unknown. Documented treatment: approximately 9-day PBMC culture with coronavirus spike peptide pools or control peptides (ViraFEST assay). Ahead of the COVID-19 pandemic (2011-2018), the CD4+ T cells of the unexposed donor were collected. The Oncomine TCR Beta short-read assay was what sequenced the DNA obtained from cultured CD4+ T cells. Genomic DNA was taken out of cultured CD4+ T cells by extraction. TCRdb redid the calling of the PCR reads with MiXCR, one entry per CDR3 protein. The data hold approximately 9,500 distinct CDR3 sequences, with 25% to 35% observed a single time. The sample was CD4+ T cells from blood, cultured in vitro. These receptor sequences come from a human donor in good health.

This clonotype was observed a handful of times. The V and J genes are TRBV6-5 and TRBJ1-1; 10 bases fit TRBD1. With V trimmed by 4 bases and J by 6 bases, 14 bases remained unmatched. Germline CDR1 and CDR2: MNHEY and SVGAGI. CDR3 size: 17 residues. CDR3 DNA sequence: TGTGCCAGCAGTTGGGGCCGGACAGGGGGAAAGTTGGCTGAAGCTTTCTTT. As protein: CASSWGRTGGKLAEAFF.

This clonotype was seen only a few times. The V gene is TRBV20-1, the J gene TRBJ2-7; 8 nucleotides line up with TRBD1. This CDR3 contains 14 residues. V dropped 0 bases and J dropped 3; count of bases not matched to a gene: 4. Germline V gives CDR1 DFQATT, CDR2 SNEGSKA (reference sequence). CDR3 in amino acids: CSARDPGQDYEQYF. Here the CDR3 DNA reads TGCAGTGCTAGAGACCCGGGACAGGACTACGAGCAGTACTTC.

This clonotype was observed a few times. This rearrangement joins TRBV7-2 to TRBJ1-2; 11 bases map to TRBD1. This CDR3 has 16 residues. Trimming at V came to 4 bases and at J to 7 bases, leaving 11 bases not matched to a gene. The V gene's germline CDR1 is SGHTA and CDR2 FQGNSA. CDR3 nucleotides: TGTGCCAGCAGCTCAACTAGAGGACAGGGGGCTTTTGGCTACACCTTC. It translates to CASSSTRGQGAFGYTF.

This clonotype was counted between two and nine times. This sequence joins TRBV7-6 and TRBJ1-1; possibly TRBD1 for D (5 bases). V lost 3 bases and J 2 bases, leaving 7 bases between the germline ends. CDR3 size: 13 residues. Germline assignment: CDR1 SGHVS and CDR2 FNYEAQ. The CDR3 reads CASSLTENTEAFF. The CDR3 DNA follows: TGTGCCAGCAGCTTGACAGAAAACACTGAAGCTTTCTTT.

This clonotype was counted only a few times. This sequence joins TRBV7-9 and TRBJ2-1; D not resolved. The J call may be mistaken, given a closer DNA end match to TRBJ2-7. This CDR3 contains 12 residues. In germline, CDR1 is SEHNR, CDR2 FQNEAQ (reference sequence). In DNA form, the CDR3 reads TGTGCCAGCAGCCTGTCCTGGAGCGAGCAGTACTTC. Translating it yields CASSLSWSEQYF.

This chain connects TRBV27 to TRBJ2-1; TRBD2 matches 11 bases. CDR1 MNHEY and CDR2 SMNVEV come from the germline V gene (reference sequence). This CDR3 is 14 amino acids long. The junction had 10 bases not matched to a gene; V was cut back by 9 bases and J by 9 bases. CDR3 nucleotide sequence: TGTGCCAGTGGCCCCTCGACTAGCGGGGCTGAGCAGTTCTTC. Its translation is CASGPSTSGAEQFF.

V and J are TRBV20-1 and TRBJ2-3; perhaps TRBD1 as D (5 bases). CDR3 length: 13 residues. The germline V gene has CDR1 DFQATT and CDR2 SNEGSKA (reference sequence). V lost 5 bases and J 0 bases, leaving 9 bases between the germline ends. The CDR3 coding sequence is TGCAGTGCTCCCGGACAAAGCACAGATACGCAGTATTTT. This codes for CSAPGQSTDTQYF.

The chain couples TRBV4-2 to TRBJ1-2, with D perhaps matching TRBD1 (5 bases). Germline CDR1 and CDR2: LGHNA and YNFKEQ. The CDR3 covers 13 residues. Trimming pared 0 bases from V and 8 bases from J, leaving 10 bases between. For the CDR3, the DNA is TGTGCCAGCAGCCAAGATTTGGGGACGGGCTACACCTTC. Translation gives CASSQDLGTGYTF.

This clonotype is termed medium-sized. The chain recombines TRBV7-2 with TRBJ1-2; D is unresolved. Trimming stripped 5 bases from V and 6 bases from J, with 13 bases between. CDR1 SGHTA and CDR2 FQGNSA come from the germline V gene. The CDR3 totals 13 residues. Written as DNA, the CDR3 is TGTGCCAGCAGCCCGTCTGAGGGCCATGGCTACACCTTC. As protein: CASSPSEGHGYTF. Based on the CDR3 plus reference TRBV7-2 and TRBJ1-2, the full variable domain is GAGVSQSPSNKVTEKGKDVELRCDPISGHTALYWYRQSLGQGLEFLIYFQGNSAPDKSGLPSDRFSAERTGGSVSTLTIQRTQQEDSAVYLCASSPSEGHGYTFGSGTRLTVV.

This chain uses TRBV5-1 with TRBJ1-2; D is unclear. The CDR3 has 12 residues. Trimming pared 0 bases from V and 7 bases from J, leaving 7 bases between. Looked up from germline, CDR1 is SGHRS and CDR2 is YFSETQ. The CDR3 region is CASSLETSGYTF. As DNA, the CDR3 is TGCGCCAGCAGCTTGGAGACGAGTGGCTACACCTTC.

This clonotype has just a few counts. The chain joins TRBV28 to TRBJ1-5; the D is unclear. The length of the CDR3 is 17 residues. Germline V CDR1 and CDR2: MDHEN, SYDVKM. V was cut by 1 base and J by 1 base, with 14 bases left in between. The CDR3 sequence is CASSLFVPTTSNQPQHF. For the CDR3, the DNA is TGTGCCAGCAGTTTATTTGTTCCAACCACAAGCAATCAGCCCCAGCATTTT.

This sequence joins TRBV9 and TRBJ2-2, with D perhaps TRBD2 (6 bases). Trimming removed 4 bases from V and 6 bases from J, with 16 bases in between. This CDR3 contains 15 residues. The germline gives CDR1 SGDLS, CDR2 YYNGEE. The CDR3 sequence: CASSIRDSPAGELFF. In nucleotides, the CDR3 is TGTGCCAGCAGCATCCGGGACTCCCCGGCCGGGGAGCTGTTTTTT.

The J gene is TRBJ2-7, the V gene TRBV28; 7 nucleotides line up with TRBD1. This CDR3 is built from 13 residues. Germline lookup yields CDR1 MDHEN and CDR2 SYDVKM. V lost 8 bases, J lost 3 bases, and 7 bases stayed unmatched. CDR3 DNA: TGTGCCAGCGAGACAGCAGGGGGCTACGAGCAGTACTTC. Its translation is CASETAGGYEQYF. The variable domain in full, completed from reference TRBV28 and TRBJ2-7, reads DVKVTQSSRYLVKRTGEKVFLECVQDMDHENMFWYRQDPGLGLRLIYFSYDVKMKEKGDIPEGYSVSREKKERFSLILESASTNQTSMYLCASETAGGYEQYFGPGTRLTVT.

The rearrangement uses TRBV27 and TRBJ1-5; 9 bases match TRBD1. Per germline, CDR1 MNHEY and CDR2 SMNVEV (reference sequence). The V segment lost 5 bases and the J segment 2 bases; nucleotides outside the gene matches: 4. The CDR3 is 15 residues long. The CDR3 loop reads CASSPDRGRNQPQHF. The CDR3 DNA sequence: TGTGCCAGCAGTCCGGACAGGGGACGCAATCAGCCCCAGCATTTT.